This T cell receptor (beta chain) is drawn from a study of T-cell reconstitution after alpha-beta-depleted transplantation in children (dated by TCRdb to 2016 to 2017). Study-level background: Using TCR repertoire profiling, the study quantitatively followed how T-cell immune reconstitution unfolded in children after TCRalphabeta/CD19-depleted allogeneic hematopoietic cell transplantation.

The meaning of the sample's treatment or condition label: allogeneic hematopoietic cell transplantation with graft depleted of TCRalphabeta T cells and CD19 B cells. The children who served as transplant recipients had been given grafts of TCRalphabeta/CD19-depleted allogeneic hematopoietic cells. The library was obtained by PCR. The data were produced on an Illumina HiSeq 2500. To normalize quantification of the TCRbeta repertoire, the TCR libraries were built with molecular barcoding that relied on unique molecular identifiers. TCRdb itself trimmed the public reads at Q25 with fastp, ran MiXCR and retained productive beta chains. Rows matching on CDR3 protein sequence are summarized as one entry with the most common DNA and genes. This sample is represented by nearly 350,000 distinct CDR3 sequences; under 20% of them were singletons. Of the sample, about 41% is held by the ten largest clones. V ends up 3 bases short and J 3 bases short, with an unmatched junction base count of 9. From the cysteine up to the phenylalanine, the CDR3 has a length of 16 residues. The read is trimmed to its CDR3 DNA, 48 bases read in frame from base 1. The germline V gene sets CDR1 to SGHRS and CDR2 to YFSETQ.

What the study reported, not specific to this receptor: The high TCRbeta diversity at day 60 in some patients was ascribed to recipient T cells and intrathymic progenitors that had survived conditioning. The apparently early alphabetaT-cell count recovery about two months after transplant was reportedly dependent on only several hundred rapidly expanded clones derived from non-depleted graft cells. Hyperexpanded clone frequencies declined over subsequent months; after one year, T-cell counts and TCRbeta diversity were mostly attributed to newly produced T cells.

With respect to this clonotype: Its antigen is not yet known. Per-base quality was not reported, and no clone a single base away is much larger than it.

The source of this sequence is a male patient under 10 years old who had a stem cell transplant for acute lymphoblastic leukemia, so the T cells may come from the graft donor. Rearrangement joined TRBV5-1 to TRBJ2-1, and TRBD2 matches 7 of the central bases. Here the sequenced sample was PBMCs, mostly from graft donor cells, taken 360 days after TCRalphabeta/CD19-depleted stem cell transplant. The CDR3 region has the sequence CASSSPPAGVYNEQFF. The base sequence is TGCGCCAGCAGCTCCCCACCGGCGGGAGTCTACAATGAGCAGTTCTTC. The full variable domain, completed from the reference TRBV5-1 and TRBJ2-1 proteins outside the CDR3, reads KAGVTQTPRYLIKTRGQQVTLSCSPISGHRSVSWYQQTPGQGLQFLFEYFSETQRNKGNFPGRFSGRQFSNSRSEMNVSTLELGDSALYLCASSSPPAGVYNEQFFGPGTRLTVL.